These 5 T cell receptor beta chains came from one sample sequenced in a study of response to subunit inactivated influenza vaccine. TCRdb passed the RT-PCR reads through MiXCR, listing each CDR3 protein once. Seen here are about 620,000 distinct CDR3 sequences, 12% observed once, and the top ten hold more than 8.5%. Source: PBMCs from blood, taken on the day of vaccination. The receptors were gathered from a man aged 50-59 years who received an inactivated influenza vaccine.

There are a few counts of this clonotype. The chain carries TRBV2 and TRBJ2-3, with 7 bases aligning to TRBD1. The CDR3 has 14 residues. J gave up 0 bases and V 7 bases, and 4 bases lay outside the gene matches. CDR1 is SNHLY and CDR2 is FYNNEI in the germline V gene. The chain's CDR3 is CASKGTASTDTQYF. The CDR3 DNA reads TGTGCCAGCAAAGGGACAGCTAGCACAGATACGCAGTATTTT.

This clonotype occurred many times. V usage is TRBV5-1 and J usage is TRBJ1-1; D not resolved. The CDR3 contains 15 residues. The ends were cut back, 4 bases at V and 5 bases at J, with 18 bases in the middle. Germline V lookup: CDR1 SGHRS, CDR2 YFSETQ. CDR3 protein: CASSPLAGTQTEAFF. In nucleotides, the CDR3 is TGCGCCAGCAGCCCCCTCGCAGGCACTCAAACTGAAGCTTTCTTT.

CDR3 region: CASSPGGEGDRNEQFF. The DNA of the CDR3 is TGTGCCAGCTCACCAGGGGGAGAGGGGGATCGCAATGAGCAGTTCTTC. This chain links TRBV18 with TRBJ2-1, with a tentative D call TRBD1 (6 bases). This CDR3 is 16 amino acids long. V shed 2 bases and J shed 6 bases, with 17 bases lying between them. Germline loops: CDR1 KGHSH, CDR2 LQKENI. Based on the CDR3 plus reference TRBV18 and TRBJ2-1, the full variable domain is NAGVMQNPRHLVRRRGQEARLRCSPMKGHSHVYWYRQLPEEGLKFMVYLQKENIIDESGMPKERFSAEFPKEGPSILRIQQVVRGDSAAYFCASSPGGEGDRNEQFFGPGTRLTVL.

The gene calls are TRBV20-1 and TRBJ1-3; no firm D call. The CDR3 length is 14 residues. The V and J ends lost 2 bases and 3 bases respectively, with 11 bases between them. CDR1 is DFQATT and CDR2 is SNEGSKA in the germline V gene (reference sequence). The CDR3, as DNA: TGCAGTGCTAGAATCTGGGGTCTTGGAAACACCATATATTTT. It encodes CSARIWGLGNTIYF.

V and J are TRBV20-1 and TRBJ2-1; D is possibly TRBD2 (6 bases). Per the germline V gene, CDR1 is DFQATT and CDR2 is SNEGSKA (reference sequence). The CDR3 spans 17 residues. Between the trimmed V and J ends, which lost 0 bases and 3 bases, there was a span of 18 bases. The CDR3 region is CSARDASGEYDYNEQFF. CDR3 nucleotides: TGCAGTGCTAGAGATGCCTCGGGGGAGTACGACTACAATGAGCAGTTCTTC.